The 13 T cell receptor beta chains presented below share a single source sample, sequenced in a study of T cell changes during pregnancy in multiple sclerosis. Data came from immunoSEQ multiplex PCR; TCRdb stores just in-frame clones and leaves some out. The data show tens of thousands of clones, just under 90% seen once. Sequences were derived from CD4+ T cells from peripheral blood mononuclear cells, sampled in the first trimester of pregnancy. The origin of the receptors is a female donor with multiple sclerosis, enrolled in a pregnancy study.

The chain couples TRBV30 to TRBJ2-3; a weak D match, TRBD2 (5 bases). Per germline, CDR1 GTSNPN and CDR2 SVGIG (reference sequence). Trimming stripped 2 bases from V and 5 bases from J, with 20 bases between. The CDR3 has 16 residues. CDR3 amino acids: CAWSPLGLTKGDTQYF. CDR3 nucleotide sequence: TGTGCCTGGAGTCCCCTAGGACTCACGAAGGGAGATACGCAGTATTTT. Full variable domain (missing parts from reference TRBV30 and TRBJ2-3): SQTIHQWPATLVQPVGSPLSLECTVEGTSNPNLYWYRQAAGRGLQLLFYSVGIGQISSEVPQNLSASRPQDRQFILSSKKLLLSDSGFYLCAWSPLGLTKGDTQYFGPGTRLTVL.

This clone was observed a few times. The V call is TRBV19, the J call TRBJ1-2; D possibly corresponds to TRBD1 (5 bases). V was pared by 5 bases and J by 2 bases, with 9 bases between. In germline, CDR1 is LNHDA, CDR2 SQIVND (reference sequence). This CDR3 comprises 13 residues. This CDR3 reads CASSRDWNYGYTF. The DNA of the CDR3 is TGTGCCAGTAGTCGGGACTGGAACTATGGCTACACCTTC.

This clone was observed a few times. V gene TRBV10-3 combines with J gene TRBJ1-2, with 7 positions matching TRBD1. The germline CDR1 and CDR2 sequences are ENHRY and SYGVKD. The CDR3 consists of 14 residues. With 3 bases clipped from V and 4 bases from J, the junction kept 5 bases outside the gene matches. CDR3 residues: CAISDGTAVYGYTF. The CDR3 DNA sequence: TGTGCCATCAGTGACGGGACAGCAGTCTATGGCTACACCTTC.

This clone was recorded once. The V call is TRBV5-1, the J call TRBJ2-2; the D gene is possibly TRBD2 (5 bases). CDR3 size: 15 residues. Germline CDR1 SGHRS, CDR2 YFSETQ. V lost 4 bases and J 3 bases, leaving 13 bases between the germline ends. DNA for the CDR3: TGCGCCAGCAGCCCCCCCGGGGTGGACACCGGGGAGCTGTTTTTT. Its protein product is CASSPPGVDTGELFF.

This clone has just a few counts. The chain recombines TRBV6-4 with TRBJ1-6; D may be TRBD1 (5 bases). Germline assignment: CDR1 MRHNA and CDR2 SNTAGT. This CDR3 spans 14 amino acids. With 2 bases removed from V and 5 bases from J, the gap between germline ends came to 7 bases. The CDR3 loop is CASSDNRNNSPLHF. The CDR3 DNA is TGTGCCAGCAGTGACAACAGGAATAATTCACCCCTCCACTTT.

This chain joins TRBV28 and TRBJ1-5; TRBD1 agrees at 7 bases. In germline, CDR1 is MDHEN, CDR2 SYDVKM. V gave up 6 bases and J gave up 7 bases; unmatched junction bases: 3. The CDR3 sequence is 12 residues long. The CDR3 is CASRGTDQPQHF. For the CDR3, the DNA is TGTGCCAGCAGGGGGACAGACCAGCCCCAGCATTTT. Looking up the rest from reference TRBV28 and TRBJ1-5 gives the full variable domain: DVKVTQSSRYLVKRTGEKVFLECVQDMDHENMFWYRQDPGLGLRLIYFSYDVKMKEKGDIPEGYSVSREKKERFSLILESASTNQTSMYLCASRGTDQPQHFGDGTRLSIL.

The chain links TRBV7-9 to TRBJ2-1, with TRBD2 matching over 10 bases. The germline V gene has CDR1 SEHNR and CDR2 FQNEAQ (reference sequence). The CDR3 has 16 residues. With 3 bases clipped from V and 8 bases from J, the junction kept 10 bases outside the gene matches. Here the CDR3 DNA reads TGTGCCAGCAGCTTTTCCTCACTAGCGGGGTTCCATGAGCAGTTCTTC. Translation gives CASSFSSLAGFHEQFF.

This chain links TRBV5-1 with TRBJ2-3, with D perhaps matching TRBD1 (5 bases). V was cut by 4 bases and J by 1 base, with 10 bases left in between. CDR3 size: 14 residues. Per germline, CDR1 SGHRS and CDR2 YFSETQ. The CDR3 spells CASSPQVGTDTQYF. The DNA for the CDR3 is TGCGCCAGCAGCCCACAGGTCGGCACAGATACGCAGTATTTT.

The rearrangement joins TRBV10-3 to TRBJ1-6, with D perhaps matching TRBD1 (6 bases). Looked up from germline, CDR1 is ENHRY and CDR2 is SYGVKD. This CDR3 is built from 14 residues. V lost 6 bases, J lost 6 bases, and 12 bases lay in between. CDR3 coding DNA: TGTGCCATCAGCCCGGGACAAGCTAATTCACCCCTCCACTTT. Protein: CAISPGQANSPLHF.

This clone was found once. The chain employs TRBV5-5 and TRBJ2-2; no reliable D call. The germline gives CDR1 SGHKS, CDR2 YYEKEE (reference sequence). Trimming left V 4 bases short and J 1 base short, with 2 bases between. The CDR3 consists of 12 residues. The CDR3 sequence: CASSQNTGELFF. The CDR3 nucleotides are TGTGCCAGCAGCCAGAACACCGGGGAGCTGTTTTTT.

This sequence joins TRBV5-1 and TRBJ1-3; no clear D gene. V dropped 0 bases and J dropped 4 bases, with 11 bases sitting between them. The CDR3 has 15 amino acids. Germline V lookup: CDR1 SGHRS, CDR2 YFSETQ. CDR3 sequence reads: CASSLATGSGNTIYF. The CDR3 bases are TGCGCCAGCAGCTTGGCCACGGGTTCGGGAAACACCATATATTTT.

This clone was observed a handful of times. J is TRBJ1-6 and V is TRBV13, with TRBD1 as a possible D gene (5 bases). This CDR3 spans 17 amino acids. V was clipped by 5 bases and J by 7 bases, with 21 bases between them. Per germline, CDR1 PRHDT and CDR2 FYEKMQ (reference sequence). The CDR3 bases are TGTGCCAGCAGCCCCGTGATCCAGACAGTTGGGAATTCACCCCTCCACTTT. It specifies CASSPVIQTVGNSPLHF.

The chain uses TRBV9 and TRBJ1-3; tentative D call: TRBD1 (6 bases). From germline, CDR1 is SGDLS and CDR2 YYNGEE. V was pared by 3 bases and J by 3 bases, with 10 bases between. CDR3 length: 14 amino acids. The CDR3 DNA reads as TGTGCCAGCAGCGGGAACAGGGTTGGAAACACCATATATTTT. The encoded protein is CASSGNRVGNTIYF.